This T cell receptor (beta chain) originates from a study of monozygotic twins with inflammatory bowel disease. This CDR3 has 15 amino acids. Germline V lookup: CDR1 SGHNT, CDR2 YYREEE (reference sequence). UMIs with a 6-nucleotide sample barcode were added by template switching. Amplification of TCRalpha and TCRbeta cDNA involved two nested PCRs that ran for around 15 and 10 cycles. Each CDR3 protein gets one entry in TCRdb, which reprocessed the 5' RACE reads and gives no DNA. Its table records approximately 210,000 distinct CDR3 sequences. Details on this clonotype: The antigen remains undetermined.

Regarding the study as a whole: Using the inverse Simpson index, IBD patients had lower TCRbeta diversity than healthy co-twins. The analysis did not separate different T cell subtypes.

The origin of this receptor is a human donor with ulcerative colitis or Crohn's disease, or a healthy co-twin of an affected twin (not recorded which). The sequenced sample consisted of blood. The chain is built from TRBV5-4 and TRBJ2-1. The CDR3 protein is CASSEAGQRHNEQFF. Combining the CDR3 with reference TRBV5-4 and TRBJ2-1 gives the whole variable domain ETGVTQSPTHLIKTRGQQVTLRCSSQSGHNTVSWYQQALGQGPQFIFQYYREEENGRGNFPPRFSGLQFPNYSSELNVNALELDDSALYLCASSEAGQRHNEQFFGPGTRLTVL.